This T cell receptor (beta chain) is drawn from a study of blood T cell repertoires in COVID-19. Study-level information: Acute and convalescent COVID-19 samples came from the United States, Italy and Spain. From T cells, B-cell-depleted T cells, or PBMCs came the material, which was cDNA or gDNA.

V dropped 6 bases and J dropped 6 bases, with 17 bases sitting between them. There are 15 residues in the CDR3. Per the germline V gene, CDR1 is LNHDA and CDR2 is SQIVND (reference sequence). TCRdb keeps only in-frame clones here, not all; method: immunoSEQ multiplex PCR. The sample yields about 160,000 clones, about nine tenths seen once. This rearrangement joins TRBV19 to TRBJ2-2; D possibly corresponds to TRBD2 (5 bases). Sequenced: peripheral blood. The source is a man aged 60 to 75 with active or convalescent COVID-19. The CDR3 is CASRLDYAAAGELFF. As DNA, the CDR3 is TGTGCCAGTAGACTAGACTATGCGGCCGCCGGGGAGCTGTTTTTT.